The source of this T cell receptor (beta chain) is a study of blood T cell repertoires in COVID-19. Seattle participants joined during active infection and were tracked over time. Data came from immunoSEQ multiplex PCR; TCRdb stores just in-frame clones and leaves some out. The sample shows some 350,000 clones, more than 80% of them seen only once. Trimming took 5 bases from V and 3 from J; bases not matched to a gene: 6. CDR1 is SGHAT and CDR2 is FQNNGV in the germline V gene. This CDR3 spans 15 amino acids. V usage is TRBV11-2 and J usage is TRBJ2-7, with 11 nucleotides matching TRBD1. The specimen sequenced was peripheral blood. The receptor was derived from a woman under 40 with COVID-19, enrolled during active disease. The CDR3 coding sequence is TGTGCCAGCAGCCCCGGGACAGGGGGATACTACGAGCAGTACTTC. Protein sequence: CASSPGTGGYYEQYF.